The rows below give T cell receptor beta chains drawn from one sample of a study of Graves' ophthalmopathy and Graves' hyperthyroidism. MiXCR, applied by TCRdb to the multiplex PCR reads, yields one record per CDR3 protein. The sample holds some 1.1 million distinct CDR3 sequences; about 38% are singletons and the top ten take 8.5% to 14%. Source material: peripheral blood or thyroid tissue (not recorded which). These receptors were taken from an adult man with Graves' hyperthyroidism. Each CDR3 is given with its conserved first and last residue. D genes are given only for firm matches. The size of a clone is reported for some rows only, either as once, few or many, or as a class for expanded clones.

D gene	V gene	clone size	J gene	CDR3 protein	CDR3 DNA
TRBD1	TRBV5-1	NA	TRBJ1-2	CASSEGQGQAGGYTF	TGCGCCAGCAGCGAGGGACAGGGGCAAGCAGGCGGCTACACCTTC
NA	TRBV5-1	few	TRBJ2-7	CASSRSDHLRRDEQYF	TGCGCCAGCAGCCGCTCGGACCACTTACGCAGGGACGAGCAGTACTTC
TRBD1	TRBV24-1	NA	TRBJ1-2	CATSDGGTGEAYGYTF	TGTGCCACCAGTGATGGGGGGACAGGGGAGGCCTATGGCTACACCTTC
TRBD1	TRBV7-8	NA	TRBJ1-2	CASSRTGGQGYGYTF	TGTGCCAGCAGCCGAACAGGGGGCCAAGGCTATGGCTACACCTTC
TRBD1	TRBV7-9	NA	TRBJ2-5	CASSVDRGSQETQYF	TGTGCCAGCAGCGTAGACAGGGGGTCCCAAGAGACCCAGTACTTC
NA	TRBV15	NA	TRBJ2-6	CATSGDNVLTF	TGTGCCACCTCTGGGGACAACGTCCTGACTTTC
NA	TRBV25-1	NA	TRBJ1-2	CASSPKQNYGYTF	TGTGCCAGCTCACCCAAACAGAACTATGGCTACACCTTC
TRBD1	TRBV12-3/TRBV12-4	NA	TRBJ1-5	CASSSLDRGHQDQPQHF	TGTGCCAGCAGTTCCCTCGACAGGGGGCATCAGGATCAGCCCCAGCATTTT
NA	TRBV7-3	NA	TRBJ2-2	CASSLIPAGGTGELFF	TGTGCCAGCAGCTTAATCCCAGCGGGTGGCACCGGGGAGCTGTTTTTT
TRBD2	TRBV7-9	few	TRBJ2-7	CASSFPSERGVEYF	TGTGCCAGCAGTTTCCCCTCGGAGCGGGGGGTCGAGTACTTC
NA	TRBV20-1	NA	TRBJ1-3	CSARDQSVVHTIYF	TGCAGTGCTAGAGATCAGTCCGTAGTACACACCATATATTTT
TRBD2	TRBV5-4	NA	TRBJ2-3	CASSTKRGGEDTQYF	TGTGCCAGCAGCACCAAGCGGGGGGGGGAAGATACGCAGTATTTT
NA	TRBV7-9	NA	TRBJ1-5	CASSPRRAGDETQHF	TGTGCCAGCAGCCCGCGGCGGGCAGGGGACGAGACCCAGCATTTT
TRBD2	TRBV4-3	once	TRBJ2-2	CASSQWGSTSGVTGELFF	TGCGCCAGCAGCCAATGGGGCTCGACTAGCGGGGTTACCGGGGAGCTGTTTTTT
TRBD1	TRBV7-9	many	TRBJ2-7	CASSLFGQGYGYEQYF	TGTGCCAGCAGCTTGTTTGGACAGGGTTACGGTTACGAGCAGTACTTC
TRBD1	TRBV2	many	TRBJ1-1	CASRPPGQGNGGAFF	TGTGCCAGCAGACCACCGGGACAGGGGAATGGCGGAGCTTTCTTT
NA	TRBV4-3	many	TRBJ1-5	CASSQDRDSNQPQHF	TGCGCCAGCAGCCAAGACAGGGATAGCAATCAGCCCCAGCATTTT
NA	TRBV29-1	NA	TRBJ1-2	CSVEDRGLHGYTF	TGCAGCGTTGAAGACCGGGGACTACATGGCTACACCTTC
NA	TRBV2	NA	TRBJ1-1	CASSGIWGLDSEAFF	TGTGCCAGCAGTGGTATCTGGGGCTTGGACTCTGAAGCTTTCTTT
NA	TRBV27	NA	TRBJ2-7	CASSLSGPYTEQYF	TGTGCCAGCAGTTTATCGGGACCCTACACCGAGCAGTACTTC
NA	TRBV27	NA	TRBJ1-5	CASRPAGLQPQHF	TGTGCCAGCAGACCCGCAGGGTTGCAGCCCCAGCATTTT
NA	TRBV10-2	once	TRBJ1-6	CAAVGAINSPLHF	TGCGCCGCTGTTGGCGCAATCAATTCACCCCTCCACTTT
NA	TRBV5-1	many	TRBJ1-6	CASSLEALGPARPLHF	TGCGCCAGCAGCTTGGAAGCCCTGGGACCTGCGCGCCCCCTCCACTTT
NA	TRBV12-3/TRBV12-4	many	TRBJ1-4	CASAVSEEKLFF	TGTGCCAGCGCTGTCAGCGAAGAAAAACTGTTTTTT
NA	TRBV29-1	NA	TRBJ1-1	CSVGANPENTEAFF	TGCAGCGTTGGGGCGAATCCCGAGAACACTGAAGCTTTCTTT
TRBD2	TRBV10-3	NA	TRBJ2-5	CAISPSGSGETQYF	TGTGCCATCAGCCCAAGCGGGAGTGGGGAGACCCAGTACTTC
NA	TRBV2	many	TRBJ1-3	CASSGQGRNTIYF	TGTGCCAGCAGTGGTCAGGGGAGAAACACCATATATTTT
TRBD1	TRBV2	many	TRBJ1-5	CASRADRSNNQPQHF	TGTGCCAGCAGGGCGGACAGGAGTAACAATCAGCCCCAGCATTTT
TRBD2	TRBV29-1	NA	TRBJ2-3	CSHSFGTSVADTQYF	TGCAGCCACAGCTTCGGGACTAGTGTCGCAGATACGCAGTATTTT
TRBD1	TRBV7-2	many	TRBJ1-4	CASSGTTGGGGEKLFF	TGTGCCAGCAGCGGAACGACAGGGGGAGGAGGTGAAAAACTGTTTTTT
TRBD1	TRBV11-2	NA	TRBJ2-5	CASSRGQALLKTQYF	TGTGCCAGCAGCCGAGGACAGGCCTTATTGAAGACCCAGTACTTC